This entry describes one T cell receptor (beta chain). The antigen remains undetermined. The data originate from a study of T-cell memory formation after mild COVID-19. Using constant-segment primers, 5'RACE produced TCR alpha and TCR beta cDNA libraries carrying sample barcodes and UMIs. TCRdb ran MiXCR on the 5' RACE reads and lists one entry per CDR3 protein. Found here are about 440,000 distinct CDR3 sequences, around 20% of them singletons; the top ten hold approximately 8.1%. CDR3 length equals 14 residues. Per the germline V gene, CDR1 is MGHRA and CDR2 is YSYEKL. The V and J ends lost 3 bases and 7 bases, in that order; junction bases with no gene match: 4. Study conclusions and caveats: Contracting CD8+ clones were enriched in EMRA, CD4+ mainly in CM and EM. CD4/CD8 balance held among clones contracting day 15 to 85, and later expanders leaned CD4+. Some clones that responded were present in memory (sampled pre-infection), which suggests cross-reactive memory joined.

The chain has TRBV4-1 and TRBJ2-1, with 9 bases identical to TRBD2. The sample comprised PBMCs or a T cell subset sorted from them (not recorded which). The clonotype was recovered from an adult woman who had mild COVID-19 (a few samples of this study predate the infection). Cell type and time point are not known. The CDR3 here is CASSQASGTNEQFF. In DNA form, the CDR3 reads TGCGCCAGCAGCCAGGCTAGCGGGACTAATGAGCAGTTCTTC.